This passage covers 12 T cell receptor beta chains from one sample sequenced in a study of T cells expressing NK-cell markers (dated by TCRdb to the early 2020s). The protocol used for the library was 5' RACE. Sequencer: Illumina HiSeq 2000. After TCRdb reprocessed the reads, each CDR3 protein sequence was kept as one row, without DNA. The sample table holds 300,000 to 500,000 distinct CDR3 sequences. The top ten constitute roughly a tenth of the sample. Source material: blood T cells: a sorted CD56 or NKG2C T cell subset, CD4+ or CD8+ T cells, or bulk PBMC T cells (not recorded which). These receptors all stem from a woman between 45 and 65 years old in good health. Donor details come from another sample of the same person, matched by shared clones.

The V gene is TRBV20-1, the J gene TRBJ2-7; TCRdb's D call, TRBD2, is unchecked because there is no DNA. Germline V gene data show CDR1 as DFQATT and CDR2 as SNEGSKA (reference sequence). The CDR3 has 15 amino acids. The CDR3 here is CSARDPAVGSYEQYF.

CDR3: CASSFGDTKLHNEQFF. The rearrangement links TRBV5-1 to TRBJ2-1. The CDR3 has 16 amino acids. Germline lookup yields CDR1 SGHRS and CDR2 YFSETQ.

This sequence joins TRBV6-6 and TRBJ2-3; TCRdb designates TRBD1, a call that cannot be tested without DNA. The CDR3 consists of 17 residues. From germline, CDR1 is MNHNY and CDR2 SVGAGI (reference sequence). CDR3 sequence reads: CASSYTGTDPVLDTQYF.

The chain employs TRBV11-1 and TRBJ2-5; TCRdb's D call, TRBD1, is unchecked because there is no DNA. This CDR3 spans 13 amino acids. Germline V gene sequence: CDR1 SGHAT, CDR2 FQDESV (reference sequence). The CDR3 is CASSPPARETQYF.

The chain combines TRBV6-5 with TRBJ2-3; lacking DNA, the TRBD1 call made by TCRdb goes unchecked. This CDR3 has 16 amino acids. CDR1 is MNHEY, CDR2 SVGAGI, per germline. CDR3 in amino acids: CASSPRTVSFTDTQYF.

V and J are TRBV6-5 and TRBJ2-1; there is no DNA to check the TCRdb D call of TRBD2. Germline-derived CDR1 and CDR2 are MNHEY and SVGAGI. The CDR3 consists of 16 residues. The CDR3 loop is CASSFIPTRLGNEQFF.

CDR3 residues: CSARSGTETKPLHF. The chain joins TRBV20-1 to TRBJ1-6; TCRdb's D gene call, TRBD1, goes unchecked for lack of DNA. CDR3 size: 14 residues. CDR1 and CDR2 from the germline V gene are DFQATT and SNEGSKA (reference sequence).

This chain's CDR3 is CASSLAQGIDTEAFF. V gene TRBV7-9 combines with J gene TRBJ1-1; there is no DNA to check the TCRdb D call of TRBD1. The CDR3 length is 15 residues. CDR1 and CDR2 from the germline V gene are SEHNR and FQNEAQ (reference sequence).

The V gene is TRBV19, the J gene TRBJ2-2; TCRdb's D gene call, TRBD1, goes unchecked for lack of DNA. The CDR3 is 16 amino acids. Germline V CDR1 and CDR2: LNHDA, SQIVND (reference sequence). CDR3 loop: CASSLTGTGRPGELFF.

The V and J genes are TRBV7-6 and TRBJ2-1; the TCRdb call, TRBD2, lacks DNA for checking. The CDR3 spans 12 residues. The germline V gene has CDR1 SGHVS and CDR2 FNYEAQ. This CDR3 is CASSPREDEQFF. Full variable domain (rest looked up from reference TRBV7-6 and TRBJ2-1): GAGVSQSPRYKVTKRGQDVALRCDPISGHVSLYWYRQALGQGPEFLTYFNYEAQQDKSGLPNDRFSAERPEGSISTLTIQRTEQRDSAMYRCASSPREDEQFFGPGTRLTVL.

This rearrangement joins TRBV12-3 or TRBV12-4 to TRBJ2-3; the D gene TCRdb calls, TRBD2, cannot be checked with no DNA. This CDR3 spans 13 amino acids. CDR3 sequence reads: CASSPIGGRFGYF.

The chain uses TRBV2 and TRBJ2-3; the TRBD2 assignment by TCRdb is unverifiable without DNA. The CDR3 length is 13 residues. Germline values: CDR1 SNHLY, CDR2 FYNNEI. The CDR3 is CASCSGTKDTQYF.